One T cell receptor beta chain is described in this entry. This clone occurred once. Its recognized antigen is unknown. Nothing much larger sits one base from this clone, and base qualities are not available. This record belongs to a study of cytotoxic CD8 clonotypes in ibrutinib-treated CLL (dated by TCRdb to the early 2020s). Regarding the study in general: The cohort was composed of ten to eleven relapsed/refractory and fewer than 16 treatment-naive patients; IGHV unmutated status was identified in roughly 17 patients. Responses were partial in approximately 24 patients and complete in 2; after median around 72 months follow-up, roughly 14 stayed in remission and 12 progressed. Response samples were taken after a median of approximately eleven months on treatment, ranging from about 6 to 36 months. An average of about 250,000 productive templates and around 100,000 productive rearrangements was obtained per sample. Longitudinal samples were available for about 30% of the 86 trial participants. Cryopreserved peripheral blood mononuclear cells were collected before treatment, at response, and at either disease progression or sustained remission. Every sample from remission and from progressive disease was obtained while the patients were still on ibrutinib. Study-wide conclusions, independent of this receptor: Public clonotypes were found to be uncommon and were observed to contract or remain stable during treatment; the increase in clonality was shown to reflect expansion of private clonotypes at ibrutinib response. Baseline clonality was found to be higher than that of age-matched healthy donors and was strongly correlated with circulating CD8+ T-cell counts. An increase in clonality was observed at ibrutinib response, with clonality remaining stable during sustained remission and falling back toward baseline at progression. Sampling times were not matched between sustained-remission and progressing patients, and lymph node repertoires were not studied.

Trimming removed 2 bases from V and 2 bases from J, leaving 9 bases between the germline ends. The germline V gene encodes CDR1 MNHNY and CDR2 SVGAGI (reference sequence). Spanning cysteine to phenylalanine, the CDR3 consists of 15 amino acids. This entry keeps only the CDR3 DNA: 45 bases, framed from base 1. The time point label, as the study defines it: roughly 2 years on ibrutinib. About 2 micrograms of genomic DNA were extracted from cryopreserved PBMCs for TCR beta library preparation. Longitudinal blood samples from CLL patients receiving ibrutinib monotherapy were subjected to high-throughput TCR beta sequencing. The patients took part in an open-label, single-center phase 2 trial of ibrutinib monotherapy. Each clonotype received, on average, about 10x coverage in deep resolution sequencing performed on a MiSeq, where the target depth lay between 1 in 1 million and 1 in 200,000 T cells. The immunoSEQ hsTCRB Kit was used to generate the TCR beta libraries. The authors processed their data as follows. ImmunoSEQ Data Assistant and ImmunoSEQ Analyzer were used for data analysis, and V, D and J genes were assigned according to IMGT definitions. Clonality, with values ranging from 0 to 1, was calculated as one minus the normalized Shannon entropy of productive rearrangement frequencies. Only overrepresented clonotypes making up at least 0.05% of the repertoire of each patient were included in the public clonotype analysis. Thirteen repertoires from age-matched healthy donors, obtained from immuneACCESS, served as clonality controls. TCRdb carries this immuneACCESS record with in-frame sequences only. Its versions omit some clonotypes, under half of them owing to an unresolved V gene in the studies checked, with the rest unexplained. V, J and clone size reflect that table, while D and trimming were determined from the DNA. The sample table shows tens of thousands of clones, and 55% to 75% are seen once. Roughly half of the sample goes to the ten largest clones.

This sample comprised PBMCs, obtained after 24 months of ibrutinib treatment. This TCR was recovered from a human donor with chronic lymphocytic leukemia. The receptor chain draws on TRBV6-6 and TRBJ1-4; confidence is insufficient to name the D gene. The nucleotide sequence reads as follows: TGTGCCAGCAGTTACGGAAGGGCGACTAATGAAAAACTGTTTTTT. Its protein reads: CASSYGRATNEKLFF.